The 12 T cell receptor beta chains listed next were all sequenced from one sample in a study of T cell responses to AZD1222 COVID-19 vaccine. Sequencing was performed with immunoSEQ multiplex PCR; in TCRdb, only in-frame clones are kept and a portion is missing. The table has around 99,000 clones, more than 85% seen once; the top ten hold 7.5% to 9.5%. The material sequenced was peripheral blood, taken 28 days after the second AZD1222 dose. The source of these receptors is an adult who received the AZD1222 COVID-19 vaccine.

This clone was recorded once. The chain uses TRBV19 and TRBJ1-1; possible D gene TRBD1, 5 bases. Trimming took off 4 bases at V and 4 bases at J, with 13 bases between the two ends. The V gene's germline CDR1 is LNHDA and CDR2 SQIVND (reference sequence). The CDR3 consists of 14 residues. DNA for the CDR3: TGTGCCAGTAGTAGATCGGGGAGGGGCACTGAAGCTTTCTTT. Its protein product is CASSRSGRGTEAFF.

This chain joins TRBV20-1 and TRBJ1-1, with no clear D. The CDR3 consists of 10 residues. With 5 bases removed from V and 5 bases from J, the gap between germline ends came to 6 bases. Germline loops: CDR1 DFQATT, CDR2 SNEGSKA (reference sequence). The chain's CDR3 is CSAFKTEAFF. Here the CDR3 DNA reads TGCAGTGCTTTTAAAACTGAAGCTTTCTTT.

This clone was counted once. J is TRBJ2-1 and V is TRBV2; 10 bases match TRBD2. After removal of 11 bases from V and 3 bases from J, the junction contained 7 bases not matched to a gene. Looked up from germline, CDR1 is SNHLY and CDR2 is FYNNEI. The CDR3 loop spans 14 amino acids. CDR3 DNA sequence: TGTGCCGGGACCCGGACTAGCGGCTACAATGAGCAGTTCTTC. It translates to CAGTRTSGYNEQFF.

The chain recombines TRBV12-3 or TRBV12-4 with TRBJ1-1; D may be TRBD1 (5 bases). V lost 5 bases to trimming and J lost 10 bases, with 14 bases between them. The CDR3 contains 12 residues. This CDR3 is CASSTTGPGAFF. The CDR3 region has the DNA TGTGCCAGCAGTACAACAGGACCGGGAGCTTTCTTT.

The chain carries TRBV19 and TRBJ1-6; the D gene is possibly TRBD1 (5 bases). The CDR3 has 14 amino acids. Germline CDR1 LNHDA, CDR2 SQIVND (reference sequence). Between the trimmed V and J ends, which lost 7 bases and 3 bases, there was a span of 10 bases. The CDR3 loop reads CASKGVDYNSPLHF. The CDR3 DNA follows: TGTGCCAGTAAAGGGGTCGACTATAATTCACCCCTCCACTTT.

The chain couples TRBV15 to TRBJ2-3; 10 bases are a match to TRBD2. Unmatched junction bases numbered 9, after V lost 5 bases and J lost 4 bases. Germline V gives CDR1 LNHNV, CDR2 YYDKDF (reference sequence). The CDR3 loop spans 16 amino acids. CDR3 protein: CATSGGLAGAADTQYF. In nucleotides, the CDR3 is TGTGCCACCAGCGGAGGCCTAGCGGGAGCTGCAGATACGCAGTATTTT.

The chain employs TRBV18 and TRBJ2-1, with 8 bases identical to TRBD2. Germline CDR1 reads KGHSH; CDR2 reads LQKENI. V shed 0 bases, J shed 3 bases, and the junction held 4 bases outside the gene matches. The CDR3 consists of 16 residues. CDR3 in amino acids: CASSPPSGRVYNEQFF. The CDR3 nucleotides are TGTGCCAGCTCACCACCGTCCGGGAGGGTCTACAATGAGCAGTTCTTC.

This clone occurred a few times. This sequence joins TRBV14 and TRBJ1-2; D might be TRBD1 (5 bases). Germline CDR1 and CDR2: SGHDN and FVKESK. The CDR3 sequence is 14 residues long. Trimming shortened V by 4 bases and J by 7 bases, and 16 bases separated the two germline ends. In DNA, the CDR3 is TGTGCCAGCAGCCCCTCCACAGGAGTAGTTGGCTACACCTTC. It specifies CASSPSTGVVGYTF.

The rearrangement links TRBV5-6 to TRBJ2-2; maybe TRBD1 (5 bases). There are 15 residues in the CDR3. Per germline, CDR1 SGHDT and CDR2 YYEEEE. V gave up 2 bases and J gave up 0 bases, with 8 bases separating them. The chain's CDR3 is CASSFGRANTGELFF. The CDR3 nucleotides read TGTGCCAGCAGCTTCGGCAGGGCGAACACCGGGGAGCTGTTTTTT. The full variable domain, completed using reference TRBV5-6 and TRBJ2-2, is DAGVTQSPTHLIKTRGQQVTLRCSPKSGHDTVSWYQQALGQGPQFIFQYYEEEERQRGNFPDRFSGHQFPNYSSELNVNALLLGDSALYLCASSFGRANTGELFFGEGSRLTVL.

The V gene is TRBV28, the J gene TRBJ2-2; TRBD1 matches 9 bases. The germline V gene encodes CDR1 MDHEN and CDR2 SYDVKM. J lost 8 bases, V lost 6 bases, and 13 bases had no gene match. The CDR3 extends over 16 amino acids. The CDR3 loop is CASSTPGQGKGGELFF. CDR3 nucleotide sequence: TGTGCCAGCAGCACCCCCGGACAGGGGAAAGGTGGGGAGCTGTTTTTT.

The rearrangement joins TRBV27 to TRBJ2-5; no definite D call. The CDR3 length is 13 residues. CDR1 MNHEY and CDR2 SMNVEV come from the germline V gene (reference sequence). V shed 8 bases and J shed 5 bases, with 15 bases lying between them. The CDR3 sequence: CASSTRVRETQYF. The CDR3 DNA reads as TGTGCCAGCTCTACCCGGGTGAGGGAGACCCAGTACTTC.

The rearrangement links TRBV7-8 to TRBJ2-1; TRBD2 aligns across 15 bases. Trimming took 2 bases from V and 7 from J; bases not matched to a gene: 15. CDR1 is SGHVS, CDR2 FQNEAQ, per germline. The CDR3 has 20 residues. The CDR3 region is CASSLKYGLAGGLSRNEQFF. CDR3 coding DNA: TGTGCCAGCAGCTTAAAGTACGGACTAGCGGGAGGGCTAAGCAGGAATGAGCAGTTCTTC.